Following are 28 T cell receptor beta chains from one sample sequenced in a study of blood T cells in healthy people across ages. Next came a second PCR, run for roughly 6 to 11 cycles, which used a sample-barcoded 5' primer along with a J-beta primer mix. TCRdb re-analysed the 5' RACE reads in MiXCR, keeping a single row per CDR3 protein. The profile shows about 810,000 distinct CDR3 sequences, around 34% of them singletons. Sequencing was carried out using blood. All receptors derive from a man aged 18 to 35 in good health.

CDR3 region: CSVDASPSGVTDTQYF. The CDR3 region has the DNA TGCAGCGTTGACGCCTCCCCTAGCGGGGTAACAGATACGCAGTATTTT. This chain joins TRBV29-1 and TRBJ2-3; 9 nucleotides agree with TRBD2. The germline gives CDR1 SQVTM, CDR2 ANQGSEA. The CDR3 spans 16 residues. V lost 3 bases, J lost 3 bases, and 10 bases stayed unmatched.

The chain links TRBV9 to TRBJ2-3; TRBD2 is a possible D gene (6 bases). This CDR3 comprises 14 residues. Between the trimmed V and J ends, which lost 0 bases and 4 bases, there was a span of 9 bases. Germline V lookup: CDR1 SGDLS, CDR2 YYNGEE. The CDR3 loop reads CASSVAGVADTQYF. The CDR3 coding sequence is TGTGCCAGCAGCGTAGCGGGGGTCGCAGATACGCAGTATTTT.

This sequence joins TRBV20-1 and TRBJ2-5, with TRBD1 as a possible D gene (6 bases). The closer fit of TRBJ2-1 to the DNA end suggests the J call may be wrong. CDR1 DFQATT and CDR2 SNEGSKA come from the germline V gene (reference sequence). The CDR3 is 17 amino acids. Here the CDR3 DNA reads TGCAGTGCTAGAGAGTCCCAGGGGCGAGGGTACCAAGAGACCCAGTTCTTC. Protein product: CSARESQGRGYQETQFF.

The CDR3 bases are TGTGCCAGCAGCCGCGGACAGGGGGCTCCGAACACTGAAGCTTTCTTT. This gives the protein CASSRGQGAPNTEAFF. The rearrangement joins TRBV6-2 or TRBV6-3 to TRBJ1-1, with 11 bases aligning to TRBD1. CDR1 is MNHEY and CDR2 is SVGEGT in the germline V gene. This CDR3 spans 16 amino acids. V trimming: 6 bases; J trimming: 1 base; junction bases outside the gene matches: 7.

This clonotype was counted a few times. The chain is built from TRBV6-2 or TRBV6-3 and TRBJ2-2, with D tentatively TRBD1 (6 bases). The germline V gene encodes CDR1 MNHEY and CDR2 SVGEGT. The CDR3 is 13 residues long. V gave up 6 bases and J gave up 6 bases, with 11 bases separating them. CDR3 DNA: TGTGCCAGCAGCAGCCCAGGGGCCGGGGAGCTGTTTTTT. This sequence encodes CASSSPGAGELFF.

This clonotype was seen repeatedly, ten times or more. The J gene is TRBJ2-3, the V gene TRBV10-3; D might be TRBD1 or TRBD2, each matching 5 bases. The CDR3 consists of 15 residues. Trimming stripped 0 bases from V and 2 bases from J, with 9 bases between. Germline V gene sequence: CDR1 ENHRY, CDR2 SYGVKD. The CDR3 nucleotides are TGTGCCATCAGTGAGTCGGGACCCGACACAGATACGCAGTATTTT. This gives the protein CAISESGPDTDTQYF.

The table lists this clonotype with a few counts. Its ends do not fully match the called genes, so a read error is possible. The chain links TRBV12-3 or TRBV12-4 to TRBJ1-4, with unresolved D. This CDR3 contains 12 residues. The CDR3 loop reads CASSSPSERLFF. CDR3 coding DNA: TGTGCCAGCAGCTCCCCCAGTGAAAGACTGTTTTTT.

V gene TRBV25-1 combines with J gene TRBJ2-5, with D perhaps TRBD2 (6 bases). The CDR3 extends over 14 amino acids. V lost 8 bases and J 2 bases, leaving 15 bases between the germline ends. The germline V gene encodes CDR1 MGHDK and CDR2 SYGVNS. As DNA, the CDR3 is TGTGCCAGCGGGGGGTCGGCCGATCAAGAGACCCAGTACTTC. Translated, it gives CASGGSADQETQYF.

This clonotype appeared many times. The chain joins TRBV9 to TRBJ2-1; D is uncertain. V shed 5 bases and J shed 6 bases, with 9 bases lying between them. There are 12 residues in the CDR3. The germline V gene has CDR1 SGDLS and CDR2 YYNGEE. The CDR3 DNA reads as TGTGCCAGCAGTCGCCTAGGCAATGAGCAGTTCTTC. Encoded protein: CASSRLGNEQFF.

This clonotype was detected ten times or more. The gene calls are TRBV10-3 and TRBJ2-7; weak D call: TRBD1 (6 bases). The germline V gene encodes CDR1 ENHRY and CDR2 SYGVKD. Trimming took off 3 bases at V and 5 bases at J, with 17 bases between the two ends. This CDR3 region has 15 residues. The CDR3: CAISDTGSRGDEQYF. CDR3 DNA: TGTGCCATCAGTGACACAGGGAGTCGGGGCGACGAGCAGTACTTC.

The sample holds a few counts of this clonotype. Here the CDR3 DNA reads TGCGCCAGCAGCTTGCGGAGCGGGTCCCCCAATGAGCAGTTCTTC. It translates to CASSLRSGSPNEQFF. The chain combines TRBV5-1 with TRBJ2-1; tentatively, D is TRBD2 (6 bases). This CDR3 contains 15 residues. The germline gives CDR1 SGHRS, CDR2 YFSETQ. Trimming shortened V by 1 base and J by 6 bases, and 14 bases separated the two germline ends.

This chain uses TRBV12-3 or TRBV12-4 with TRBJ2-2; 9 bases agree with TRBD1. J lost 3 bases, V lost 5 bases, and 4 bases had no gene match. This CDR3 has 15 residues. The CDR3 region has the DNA TGTGCCAGCAGTCTTCGACAGGGGGACACCGGGGAGCTGTTTTTT. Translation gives CASSLRQGDTGELFF.

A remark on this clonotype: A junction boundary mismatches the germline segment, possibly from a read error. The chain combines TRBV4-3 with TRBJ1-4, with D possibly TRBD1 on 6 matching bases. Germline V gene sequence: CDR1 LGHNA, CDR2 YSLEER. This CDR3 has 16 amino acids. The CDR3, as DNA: TGCGCCAGCGGCCAAGATCCGGACAGATTTAATGAAAAACTGTTTTTT. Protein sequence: CASGQDPDRFNEKLFF.

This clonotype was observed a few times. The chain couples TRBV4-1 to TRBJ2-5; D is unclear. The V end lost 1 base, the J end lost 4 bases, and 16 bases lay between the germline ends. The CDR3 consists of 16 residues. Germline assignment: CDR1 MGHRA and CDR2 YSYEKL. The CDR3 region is CASSQGSGHIGETQYF. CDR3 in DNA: TGCGCCAGCAGCCAAGGGTCCGGGCACATTGGAGAGACCCAGTACTTC.

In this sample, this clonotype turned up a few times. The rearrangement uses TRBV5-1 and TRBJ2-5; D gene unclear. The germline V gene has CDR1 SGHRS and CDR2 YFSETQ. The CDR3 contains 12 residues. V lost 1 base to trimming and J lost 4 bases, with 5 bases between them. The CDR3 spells CASSLQLETQYF. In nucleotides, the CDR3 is TGCGCCAGCAGCTTGCAGTTAGAGACCCAGTACTTC.

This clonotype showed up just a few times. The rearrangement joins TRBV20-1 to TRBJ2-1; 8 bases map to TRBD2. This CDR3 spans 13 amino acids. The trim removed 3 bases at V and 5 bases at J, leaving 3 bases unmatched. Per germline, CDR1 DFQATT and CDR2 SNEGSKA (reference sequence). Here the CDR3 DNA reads TGCAGTGCTAGGACGGGGGGGAACAATGAGCAGTTCTTC. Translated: CSARTGGNNEQFF.

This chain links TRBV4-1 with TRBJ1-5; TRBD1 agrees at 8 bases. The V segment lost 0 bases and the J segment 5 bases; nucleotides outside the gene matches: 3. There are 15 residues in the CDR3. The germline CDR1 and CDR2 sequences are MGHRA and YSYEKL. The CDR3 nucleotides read TGCGCCAGCAGCCAAGAACCAGGGGGCGATCAGCCCCAGCATTTT. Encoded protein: CASSQEPGGDQPQHF.

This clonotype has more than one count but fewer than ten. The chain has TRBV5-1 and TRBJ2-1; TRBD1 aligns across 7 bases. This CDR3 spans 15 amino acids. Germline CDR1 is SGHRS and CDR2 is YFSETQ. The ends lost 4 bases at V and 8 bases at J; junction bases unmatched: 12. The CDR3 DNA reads TGCGCCAGCAGCCTCGAGGGGGCAGGGTGGGATGAGCAGTTCTTC. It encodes CASSLEGAGWDEQFF.

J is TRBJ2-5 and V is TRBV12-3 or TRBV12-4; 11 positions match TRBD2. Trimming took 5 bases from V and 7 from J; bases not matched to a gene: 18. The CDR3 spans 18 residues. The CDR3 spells CASSLRVLAGDTRGTQYF. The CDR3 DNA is TGTGCCAGCAGTCTCCGGGTACTAGCGGGGGATACAAGGGGGACCCAGTACTTC.

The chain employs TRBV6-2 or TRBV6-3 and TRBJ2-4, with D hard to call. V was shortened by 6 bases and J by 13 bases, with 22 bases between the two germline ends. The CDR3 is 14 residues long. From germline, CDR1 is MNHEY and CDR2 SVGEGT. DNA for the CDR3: TGTGCCAGCAGGTACACCTTTACGCATGGTGAGCAGTACTTC. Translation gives CASRYTFTHGEQYF.

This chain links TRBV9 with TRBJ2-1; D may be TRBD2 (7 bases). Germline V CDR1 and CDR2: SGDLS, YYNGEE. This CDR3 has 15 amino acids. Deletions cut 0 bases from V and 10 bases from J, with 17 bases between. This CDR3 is CASSVVGGPGGEQFF. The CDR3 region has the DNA TGTGCCAGCAGCGTAGTGGGGGGGCCTGGAGGCGAGCAGTTCTTC.

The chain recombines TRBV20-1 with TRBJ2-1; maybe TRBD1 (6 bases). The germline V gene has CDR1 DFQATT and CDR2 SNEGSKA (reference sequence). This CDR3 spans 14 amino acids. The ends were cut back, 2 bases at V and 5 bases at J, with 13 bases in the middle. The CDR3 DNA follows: TGCAGTGCTAGACCTGGACAGCTCCACAATGAGCAGTTCTTC. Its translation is CSARPGQLHNEQFF.

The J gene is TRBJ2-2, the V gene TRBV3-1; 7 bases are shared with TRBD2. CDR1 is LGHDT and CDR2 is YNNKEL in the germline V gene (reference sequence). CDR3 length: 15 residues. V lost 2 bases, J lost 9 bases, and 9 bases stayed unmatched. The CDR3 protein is CASSQSTSFGRELFF. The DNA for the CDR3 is TGTGCCAGCAGCCAATCGACTAGCTTCGGGAGGGAGCTGTTTTTT.

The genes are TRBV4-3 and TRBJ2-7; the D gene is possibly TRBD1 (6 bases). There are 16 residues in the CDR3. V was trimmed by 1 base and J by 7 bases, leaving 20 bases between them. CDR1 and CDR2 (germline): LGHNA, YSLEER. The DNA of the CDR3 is TGCGCCAGCAGCCAAGTAATTACAGGGAACTACAGTGAGCAGTACTTC. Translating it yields CASSQVITGNYSEQYF.

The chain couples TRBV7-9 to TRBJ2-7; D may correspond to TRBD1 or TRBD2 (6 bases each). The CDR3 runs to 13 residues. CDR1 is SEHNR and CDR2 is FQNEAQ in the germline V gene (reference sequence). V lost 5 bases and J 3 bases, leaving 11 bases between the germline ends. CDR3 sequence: CASSTRGHYEQYF. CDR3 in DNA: TGTGCCAGCAGCACCCGGGGGCACTACGAGCAGTACTTC.

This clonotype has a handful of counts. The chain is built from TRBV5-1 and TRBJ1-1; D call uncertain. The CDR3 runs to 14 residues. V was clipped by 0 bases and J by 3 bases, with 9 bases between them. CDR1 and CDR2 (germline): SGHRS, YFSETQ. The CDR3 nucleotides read TGCGCCAGCAGCTTGGACGGGAGAGACACTGAAGCTTTCTTT. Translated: CASSLDGRDTEAFF.

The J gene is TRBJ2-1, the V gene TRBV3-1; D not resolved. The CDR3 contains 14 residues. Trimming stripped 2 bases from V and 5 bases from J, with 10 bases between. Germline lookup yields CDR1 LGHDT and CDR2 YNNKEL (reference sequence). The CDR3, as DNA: TGTGCCAGCAGCCAACGGGCGGCGCACAATGAGCAGTTCTTC. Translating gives CASSQRAAHNEQFF.

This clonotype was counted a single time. CDR3 sequence reads: CASKGRGQTDTQYF. The CDR3 DNA is TGCGCCAGCAAGGGCAGGGGGCAAACAGATACGCAGTATTTT. This chain links TRBV5-1 with TRBJ2-3; TRBD1 agrees at 8 bases. Germline V gene lookup returns CDR1 SGHRS and CDR2 YFSETQ. The CDR3 has 14 residues. With 6 bases clipped from V and 3 bases from J, the junction kept 6 bases outside the gene matches.